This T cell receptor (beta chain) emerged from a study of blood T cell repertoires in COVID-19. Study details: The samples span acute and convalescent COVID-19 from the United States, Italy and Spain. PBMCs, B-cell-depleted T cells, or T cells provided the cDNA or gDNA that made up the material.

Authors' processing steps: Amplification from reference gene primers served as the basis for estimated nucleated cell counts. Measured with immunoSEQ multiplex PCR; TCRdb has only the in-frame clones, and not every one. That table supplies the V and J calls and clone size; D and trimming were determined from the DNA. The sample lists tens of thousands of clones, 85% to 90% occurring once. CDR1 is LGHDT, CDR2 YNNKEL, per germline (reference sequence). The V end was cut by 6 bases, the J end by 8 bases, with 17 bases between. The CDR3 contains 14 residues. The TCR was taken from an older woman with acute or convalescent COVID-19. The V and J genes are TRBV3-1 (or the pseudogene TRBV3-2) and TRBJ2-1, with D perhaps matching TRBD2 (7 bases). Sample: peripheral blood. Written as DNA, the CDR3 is TGTGCCAGCAGACCGAGGGGGGGGCCTGATGAGCAGTTCTTC. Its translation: CASRPRGGPDEQFF.